Listed here are 5 T cell receptor beta chains from one sample, sequenced in a study of blood T cell repertoires in COVID-19. TCRdb's table, derived via immunoSEQ multiplex PCR, lists solely in-frame clones and lacks some. The sample lists about 14,000 clones, approximately 90% occurring once. Input material: peripheral blood. The receptors here all came from a human donor with active COVID-19. The donor label of this sample is uncertain.

This sequence joins TRBV14 and TRBJ2-2; 8 bases agree with TRBD2. Trimming at V came to 0 bases and at J to 6 bases, leaving 6 bases not matched to a gene. Germline-derived CDR1 and CDR2 are SGHDN and FVKESK. CDR3 length equals 16 residues. The CDR3 DNA reads TGTGCCAGCAGCCAAGAGGGAGCGGGAGCCCCCGGGGAGCTGTTTTTT. It translates to CASSQEGAGAPGELFF.

The chain has TRBV30 and TRBJ2-7; perhaps TRBD1 as D (5 bases). V was clipped by 0 bases and J by 9 bases, with 12 bases between them. Germline CDR1 reads GTSNPN; CDR2 reads SVGIG (reference sequence). The CDR3 covers 12 residues. This CDR3 reads CAWSVRREVQYF. The CDR3 bases are TGTGCCTGGAGTGTACGCAGGGAAGTGCAGTACTTC.

The V and J genes are TRBV9 and TRBJ2-5; 10 nucleotides match TRBD1. The CDR3 runs 18 residues. From germline, CDR1 is SGDLS and CDR2 YYNGEE. With 0 bases clipped from V and 0 bases from J, the junction kept 8 bases outside the gene matches. For the CDR3, the DNA is TGTGCCAGCAGCGTAGAGGGACAGGGGAGCGCAGACCAAGAGACCCAGTACTTC. As protein: CASSVEGQGSADQETQYF.

The V call is TRBV4-1, the J call TRBJ2-3; tentative D call: TRBD1 (5 bases). Germline loops: CDR1 MGHRA, CDR2 YSYEKL. The V and J ends lost 0 bases and 0 bases respectively, with 10 bases between them. The CDR3 has 16 residues. The CDR3: CASSQDAGFSTDTQYF. In nucleotides, the CDR3 is TGCGCCAGCAGCCAAGACGCAGGGTTTAGCACAGATACGCAGTATTTT.

The genes are TRBV25-1 and TRBJ2-5, with unresolved D. The CDR3 is made up of 13 amino acids. The V gene's germline CDR1 is MGHDK and CDR2 SYGVNS. Between the trimmed V and J ends, which lost 1 base and 3 bases, there was a span of 6 bases. CDR3 sequence reads: CASSESVKETQYF. CDR3 DNA sequence: TGTGCCAGCAGTGAATCTGTTAAAGAGACCCAGTACTTC.